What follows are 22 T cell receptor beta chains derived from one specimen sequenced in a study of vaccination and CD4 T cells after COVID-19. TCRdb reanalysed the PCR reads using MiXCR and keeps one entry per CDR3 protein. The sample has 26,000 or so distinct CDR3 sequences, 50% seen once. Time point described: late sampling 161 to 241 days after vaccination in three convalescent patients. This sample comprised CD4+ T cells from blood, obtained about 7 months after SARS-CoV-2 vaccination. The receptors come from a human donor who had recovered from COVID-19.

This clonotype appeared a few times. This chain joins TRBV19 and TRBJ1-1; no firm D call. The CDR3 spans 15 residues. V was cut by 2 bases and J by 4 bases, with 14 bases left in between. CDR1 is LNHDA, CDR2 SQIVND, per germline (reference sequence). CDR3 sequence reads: CASSISGSGITEAFF. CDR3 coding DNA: TGTGCCAGTAGTATATCTGGGTCGGGTATCACTGAAGCTTTCTTT.

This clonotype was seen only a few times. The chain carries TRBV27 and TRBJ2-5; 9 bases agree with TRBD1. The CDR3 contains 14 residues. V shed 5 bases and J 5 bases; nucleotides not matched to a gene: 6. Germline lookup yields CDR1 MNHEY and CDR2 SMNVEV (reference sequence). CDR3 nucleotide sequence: TGTGCCAGCAGTCGGACAGGGGATTTCGAGACCCAGTACTTC. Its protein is CASSRTGDFETQYF.

The CDR3: CASSLNYGYTF. Written as DNA, the CDR3 is TGTGCCAGCAGTTTAAACTATGGCTACACCTTC. The rearrangement joins TRBV12-3 or TRBV12-4 to TRBJ1-2, with D uncertain. The germline V and J ends were trimmed by 2 bases and 2 bases, with 0 bases remaining between them. The CDR3 covers 11 residues.

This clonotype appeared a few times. CDR3 amino acids: CAIVLPQHF. CDR3 nucleotides: TGTGCCATCGTACTGCCCCAGCATTTT. The chain is built from TRBV10-3 and TRBJ1-5; D unresolved. CDR1 and CDR2 from the germline V gene are ENHRY and SYGVKD. Trimming removed 8 bases from V and 9 bases from J, with 5 bases in between. This CDR3 is built from 9 residues.

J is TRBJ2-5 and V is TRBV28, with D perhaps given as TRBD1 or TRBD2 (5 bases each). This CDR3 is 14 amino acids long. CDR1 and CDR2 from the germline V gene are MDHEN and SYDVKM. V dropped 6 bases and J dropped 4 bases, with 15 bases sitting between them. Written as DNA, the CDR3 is TGTGCCAGCAGAAAATTCAGGGACCGAGAGACCCAGTACTTC. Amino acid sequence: CASRKFRDRETQYF.

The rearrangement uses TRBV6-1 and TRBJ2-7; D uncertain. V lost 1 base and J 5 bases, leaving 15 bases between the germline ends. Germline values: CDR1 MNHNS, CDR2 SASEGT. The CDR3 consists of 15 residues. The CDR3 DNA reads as TGTGCCAGCAGTGAAGTCGGCGCCATTCTAGACGAGCAGTACTTC. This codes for CASSEVGAILDEQYF.

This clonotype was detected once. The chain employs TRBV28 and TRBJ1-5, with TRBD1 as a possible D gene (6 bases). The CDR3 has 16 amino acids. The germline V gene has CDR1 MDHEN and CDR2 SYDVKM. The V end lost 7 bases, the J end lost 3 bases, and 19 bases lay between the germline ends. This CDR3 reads CASTLTTGQINQPQHF. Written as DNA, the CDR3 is TGTGCCAGCACCCTCACCACCGGACAGATCAATCAGCCCCAGCATTTT.

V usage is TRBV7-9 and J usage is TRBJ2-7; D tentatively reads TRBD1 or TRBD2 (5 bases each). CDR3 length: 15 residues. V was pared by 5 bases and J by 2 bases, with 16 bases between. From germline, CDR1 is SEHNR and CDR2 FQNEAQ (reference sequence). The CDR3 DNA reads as TGTGCCAGCAGCATCACAACCCGGGGACCCTACGAGCAGTACTTC. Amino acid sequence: CASSITTRGPYEQYF. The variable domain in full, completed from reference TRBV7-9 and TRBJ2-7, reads DTGVSQNPRHKITKRGQNVTFRCDPISEHNRLYWYRQTLGQGPEFLTYFQNEAQLEKSRLLSDRFSAERPKGSFSTLEIQRTEQGDSAMYLCASSITTRGPYEQYFGPGTRLTVT.

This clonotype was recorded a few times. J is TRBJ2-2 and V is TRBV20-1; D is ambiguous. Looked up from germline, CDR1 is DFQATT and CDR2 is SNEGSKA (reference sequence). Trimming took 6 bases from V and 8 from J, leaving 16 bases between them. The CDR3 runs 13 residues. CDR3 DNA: TGCAGTGCCCCTCACGAGTCTTCGGGGGAGCTGTTTTTT. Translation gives CSAPHESSGELFF.

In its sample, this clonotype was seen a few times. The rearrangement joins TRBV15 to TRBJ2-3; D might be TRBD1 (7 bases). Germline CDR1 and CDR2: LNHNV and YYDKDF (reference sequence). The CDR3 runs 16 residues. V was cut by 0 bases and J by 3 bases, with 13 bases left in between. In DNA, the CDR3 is TGTGCCACCAGCAGAGATTGGCCAGGGGGGACAGATACGCAGTATTTT. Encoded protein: CATSRDWPGGTDTQYF.

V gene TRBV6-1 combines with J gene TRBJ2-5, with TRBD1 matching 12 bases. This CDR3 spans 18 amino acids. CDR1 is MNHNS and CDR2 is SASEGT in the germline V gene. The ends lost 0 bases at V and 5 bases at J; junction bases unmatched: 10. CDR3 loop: CASSEAAGTGGAGETQYF. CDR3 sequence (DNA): TGTGCCAGCAGTGAAGCCGCCGGGACAGGGGGCGCAGGGGAGACCCAGTACTTC.

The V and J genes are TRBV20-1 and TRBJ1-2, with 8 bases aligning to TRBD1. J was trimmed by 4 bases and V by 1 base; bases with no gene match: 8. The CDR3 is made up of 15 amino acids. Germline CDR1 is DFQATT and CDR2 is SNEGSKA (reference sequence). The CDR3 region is CSARVPAGGFYGYTF. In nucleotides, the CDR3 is TGCAGTGCTAGAGTCCCCGCAGGGGGCTTCTATGGCTACACCTTC.

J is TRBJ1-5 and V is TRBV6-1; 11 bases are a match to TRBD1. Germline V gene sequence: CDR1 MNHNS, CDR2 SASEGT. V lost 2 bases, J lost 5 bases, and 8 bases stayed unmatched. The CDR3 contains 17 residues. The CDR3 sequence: CASSENLGQGAYQPQHF. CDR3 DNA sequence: TGTGCCAGCAGTGAAAACCTAGGACAGGGGGCATATCAGCCCCAGCATTTT.

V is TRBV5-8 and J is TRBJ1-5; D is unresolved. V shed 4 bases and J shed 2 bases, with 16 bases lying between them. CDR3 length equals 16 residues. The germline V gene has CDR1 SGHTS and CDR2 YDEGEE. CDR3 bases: TGTGCCAGCAGCCGAGACTTACCTAGGGGCAATCAGCCCCAGCATTTT. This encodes CASSRDLPRGNQPQHF. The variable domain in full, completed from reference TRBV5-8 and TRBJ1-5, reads EAGVTQSPTHLIKTRGQQATLRCSPISGHTSVYWYQQALGLGLQFLLWYDEGEERNRGNFPPRFSGRQFPNYSSELNVNALELEDSALYLCASSRDLPRGNQPQHFGDGTRLSIL.

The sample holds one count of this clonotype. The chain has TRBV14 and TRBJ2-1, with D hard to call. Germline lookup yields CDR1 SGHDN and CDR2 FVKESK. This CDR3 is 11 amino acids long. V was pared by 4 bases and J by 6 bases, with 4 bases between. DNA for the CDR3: TGTGCCAGCAGCCCCTCCAATGAGCAGTTCTTC. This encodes CASSPSNEQFF.

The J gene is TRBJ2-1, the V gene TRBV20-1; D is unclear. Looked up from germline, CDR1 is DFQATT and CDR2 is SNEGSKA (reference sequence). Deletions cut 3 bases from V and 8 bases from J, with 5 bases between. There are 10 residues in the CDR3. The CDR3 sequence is CSASPYEQFF. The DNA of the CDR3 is TGCAGTGCTAGTCCGTATGAGCAGTTCTTC.

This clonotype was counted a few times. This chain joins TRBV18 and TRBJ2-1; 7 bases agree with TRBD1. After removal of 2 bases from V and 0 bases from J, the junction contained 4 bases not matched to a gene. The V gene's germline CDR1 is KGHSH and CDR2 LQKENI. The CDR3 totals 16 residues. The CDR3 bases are TGTGCCAGCTCACCAGAACAGGGGAGCTCCTACAATGAGCAGTTCTTC. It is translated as CASSPEQGSSYNEQFF.

This CDR3 reads CASRKRSTDTQYF. Here the CDR3 DNA reads TGTGCCAGCCGTAAGAGGAGCACAGATACGCAGTATTTT. V gene TRBV6-6 combines with J gene TRBJ2-3; D uncertain. The CDR3 covers 13 residues. V dropped 8 bases and J dropped 0 bases, with 9 bases sitting between them. Germline lookup yields CDR1 MNHNY and CDR2 SVGAGI (reference sequence).

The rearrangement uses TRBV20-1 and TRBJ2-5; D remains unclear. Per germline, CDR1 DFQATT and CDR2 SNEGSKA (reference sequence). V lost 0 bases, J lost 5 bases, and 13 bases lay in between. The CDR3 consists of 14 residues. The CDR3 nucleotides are TGCAGTGCTAGAGAGGTGGAAGGGATCGAGACCCAGTACTTC. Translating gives CSAREVEGIETQYF.

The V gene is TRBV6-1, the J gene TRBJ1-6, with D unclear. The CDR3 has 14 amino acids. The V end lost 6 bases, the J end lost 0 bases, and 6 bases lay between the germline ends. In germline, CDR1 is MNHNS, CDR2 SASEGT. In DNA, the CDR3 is TGTGCCAGCAGATATAGCTCCTATAATTCACCCCTCCACTTT. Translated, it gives CASRYSSYNSPLHF.

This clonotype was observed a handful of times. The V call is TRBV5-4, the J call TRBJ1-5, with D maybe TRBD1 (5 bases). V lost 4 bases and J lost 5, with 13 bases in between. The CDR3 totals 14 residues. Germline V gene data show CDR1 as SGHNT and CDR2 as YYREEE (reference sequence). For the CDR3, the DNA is TGTGCCAGCAGCCCAGGACCGGGGGATCAGCCCCAGCATTTT. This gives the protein CASSPGPGDQPQHF.

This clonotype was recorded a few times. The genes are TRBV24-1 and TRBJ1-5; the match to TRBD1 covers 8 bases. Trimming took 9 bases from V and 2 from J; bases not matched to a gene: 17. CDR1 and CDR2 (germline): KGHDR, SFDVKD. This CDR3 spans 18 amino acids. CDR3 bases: TGTGCCACCTCGATCGGAGGACAGGGAGTTTGGGGCAATCAGCCCCAGCATTTT. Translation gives CATSIGGQGVWGNQPQHF.